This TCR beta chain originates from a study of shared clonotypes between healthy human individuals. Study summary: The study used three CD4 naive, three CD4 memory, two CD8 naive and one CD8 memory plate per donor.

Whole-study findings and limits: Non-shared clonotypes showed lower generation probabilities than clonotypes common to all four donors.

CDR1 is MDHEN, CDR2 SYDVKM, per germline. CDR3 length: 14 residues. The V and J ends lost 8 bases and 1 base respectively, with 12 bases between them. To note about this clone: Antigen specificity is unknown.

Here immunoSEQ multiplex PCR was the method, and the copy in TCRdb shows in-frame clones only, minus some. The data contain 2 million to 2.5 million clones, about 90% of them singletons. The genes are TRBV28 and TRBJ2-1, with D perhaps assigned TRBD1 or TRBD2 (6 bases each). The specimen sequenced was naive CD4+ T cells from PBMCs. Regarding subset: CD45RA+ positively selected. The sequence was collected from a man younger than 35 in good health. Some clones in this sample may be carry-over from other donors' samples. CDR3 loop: CASGGGRSYNEQFF. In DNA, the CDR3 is TGTGCCAGCGGAGGGGGAAGATCCTACAATGAGCAGTTCTTC.